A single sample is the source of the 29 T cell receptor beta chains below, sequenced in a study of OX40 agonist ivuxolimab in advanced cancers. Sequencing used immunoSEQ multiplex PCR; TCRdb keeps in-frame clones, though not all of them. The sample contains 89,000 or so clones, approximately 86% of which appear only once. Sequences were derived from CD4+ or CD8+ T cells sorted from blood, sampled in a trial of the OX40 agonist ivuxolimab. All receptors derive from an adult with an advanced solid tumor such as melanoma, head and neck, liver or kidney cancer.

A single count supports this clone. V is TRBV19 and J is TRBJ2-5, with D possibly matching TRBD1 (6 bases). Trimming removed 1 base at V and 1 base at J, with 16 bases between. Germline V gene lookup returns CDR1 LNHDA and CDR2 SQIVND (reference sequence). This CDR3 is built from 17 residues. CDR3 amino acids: CASSIGAGAAGQETQYF. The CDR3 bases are TGTGCCAGTAGTATAGGGGCAGGGGCCGCGGGCCAAGAGACCCAGTACTTC.

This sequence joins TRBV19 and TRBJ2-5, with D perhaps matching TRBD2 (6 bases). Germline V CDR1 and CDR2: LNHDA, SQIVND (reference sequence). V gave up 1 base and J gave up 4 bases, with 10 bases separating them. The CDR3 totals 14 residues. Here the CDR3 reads CASSIAGVGETQYF. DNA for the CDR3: TGTGCCAGTAGTATAGCGGGAGTGGGAGAGACCCAGTACTTC.

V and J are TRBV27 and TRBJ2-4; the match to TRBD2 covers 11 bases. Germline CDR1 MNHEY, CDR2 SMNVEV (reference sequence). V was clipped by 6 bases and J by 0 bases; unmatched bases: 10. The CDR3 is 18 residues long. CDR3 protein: CASSPGLAAPLAKNIQYF. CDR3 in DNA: TGTGCCAGCAGCCCGGGACTAGCGGCCCCGCTAGCCAAAAACATTCAGTACTTC.

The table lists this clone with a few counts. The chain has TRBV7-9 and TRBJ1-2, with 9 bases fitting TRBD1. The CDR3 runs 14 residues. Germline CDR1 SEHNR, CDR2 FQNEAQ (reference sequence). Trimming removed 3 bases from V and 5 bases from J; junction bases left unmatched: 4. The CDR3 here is CASSLGQGIYGYTF. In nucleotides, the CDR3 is TGTGCCAGCAGCTTGGGACAGGGAATATATGGCTACACCTTC.

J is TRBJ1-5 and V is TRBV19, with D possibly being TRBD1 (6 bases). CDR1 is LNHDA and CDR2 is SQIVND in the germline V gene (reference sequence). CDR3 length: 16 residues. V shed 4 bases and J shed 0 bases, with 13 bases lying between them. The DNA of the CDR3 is TGTGCCAGTAGTAGCCTCGGGACACTTAGCAATCAGCCCCAGCATTTT. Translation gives CASSSLGTLSNQPQHF.

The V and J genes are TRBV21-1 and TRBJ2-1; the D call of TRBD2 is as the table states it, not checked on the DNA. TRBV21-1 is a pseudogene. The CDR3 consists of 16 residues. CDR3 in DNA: TGTGCCAGATCAACTTGTAGATGCCCCTCCTACAATGAGCAGTTCTTC. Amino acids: CARSTCRCPSYNEQFF.

CDR3 sequence: CASSATGSNQPQHF. CDR3 bases: TGCGCCAGCAGCGCCACAGGGAGCAATCAGCCCCAGCATTTT. The V call is TRBV4-1, the J call TRBJ1-5; D perhaps matches TRBD1 (6 bases). V shed 5 bases and J shed 1 base, with 9 bases lying between them. There are 14 residues in the CDR3. Germline V lookup: CDR1 MGHRA, CDR2 YSYEKL.

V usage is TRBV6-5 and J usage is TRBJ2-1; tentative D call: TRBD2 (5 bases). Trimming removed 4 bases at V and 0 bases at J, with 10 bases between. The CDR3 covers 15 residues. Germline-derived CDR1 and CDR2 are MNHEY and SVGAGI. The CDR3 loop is CASSSPRDSYNEQFF. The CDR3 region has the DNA TGTGCCAGCAGTTCCCCCCGGGACTCCTACAATGAGCAGTTCTTC.

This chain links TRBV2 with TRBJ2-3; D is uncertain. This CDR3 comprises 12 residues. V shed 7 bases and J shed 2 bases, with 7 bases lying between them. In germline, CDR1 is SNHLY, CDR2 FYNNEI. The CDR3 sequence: CASIFLTDTQYF. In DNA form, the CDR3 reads TGTGCCAGCATATTCCTCACAGATACGCAGTATTTT.

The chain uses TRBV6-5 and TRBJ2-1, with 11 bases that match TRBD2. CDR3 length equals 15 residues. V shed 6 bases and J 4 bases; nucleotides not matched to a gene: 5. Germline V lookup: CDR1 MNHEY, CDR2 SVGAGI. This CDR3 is CASRLTSGGYNEQFF. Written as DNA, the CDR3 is TGTGCCAGCAGACTTACTAGCGGGGGTTACAATGAGCAGTTCTTC.

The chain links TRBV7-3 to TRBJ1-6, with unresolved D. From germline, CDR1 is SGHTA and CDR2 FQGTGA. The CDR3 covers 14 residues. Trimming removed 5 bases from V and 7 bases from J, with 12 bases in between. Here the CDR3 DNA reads TGTGCCAGCAGCACTAGCCCCGGGAATTCACCCCTCCACTTT. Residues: CASSTSPGNSPLHF. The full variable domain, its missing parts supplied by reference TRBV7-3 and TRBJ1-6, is GAGVSQTPSNKVTEKGKYVELRCDPISGHTALYWYRQSLGQGPEFLIYFQGTGAADDSGLPNDRFFAVRPEGSVSTLKIQRTERGDSAVYLCASSTSPGNSPLHFGNGTRLTVT.

The CDR3 region is CASSGRTGGTTYEQYF. As DNA, the CDR3 is TGTGCCAGCAGCGGCCGGACAGGCGGGACAACCTACGAGCAGTACTTC. The chain is built from TRBV7-3 and TRBJ2-7, with D possibly being TRBD1 (7 bases). This CDR3 is built from 16 residues. Trimming pared 5 bases from V and 2 bases from J, leaving 19 bases between. From germline, CDR1 is SGHTA and CDR2 FQGTGA.

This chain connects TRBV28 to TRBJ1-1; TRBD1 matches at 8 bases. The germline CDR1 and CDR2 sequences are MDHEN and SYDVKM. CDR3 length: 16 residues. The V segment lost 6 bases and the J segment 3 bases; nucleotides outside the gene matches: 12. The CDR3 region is CASRANHRGVYTEAFF. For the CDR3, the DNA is TGTGCCAGCAGGGCCAACCACAGGGGGGTTTACACTGAAGCTTTCTTT.

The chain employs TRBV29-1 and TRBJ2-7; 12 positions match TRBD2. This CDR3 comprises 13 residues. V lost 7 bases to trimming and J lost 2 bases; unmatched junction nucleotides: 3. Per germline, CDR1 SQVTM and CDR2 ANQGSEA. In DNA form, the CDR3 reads TGCAGCGCCCGGACTAGCGGGGCCTACGAGCAGTACTTC. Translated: CSARTSGAYEQYF.

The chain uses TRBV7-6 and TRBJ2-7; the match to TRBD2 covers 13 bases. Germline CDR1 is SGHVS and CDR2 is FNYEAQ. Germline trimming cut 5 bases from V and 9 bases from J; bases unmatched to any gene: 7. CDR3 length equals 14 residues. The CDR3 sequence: CASSGLAGELAQYF. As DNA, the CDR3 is TGTGCCAGCAGCGGACTAGCGGGGGAGTTGGCGCAGTACTTC. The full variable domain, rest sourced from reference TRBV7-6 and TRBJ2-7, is GAGVSQSPRYKVTKRGQDVALRCDPISGHVSLYWYRQALGQGPEFLTYFNYEAQQDKSGLPNDRFSAERPEGSISTLTIQRTEQRDSAMYRCASSGLAGELAQYFGPGTRLTVT.

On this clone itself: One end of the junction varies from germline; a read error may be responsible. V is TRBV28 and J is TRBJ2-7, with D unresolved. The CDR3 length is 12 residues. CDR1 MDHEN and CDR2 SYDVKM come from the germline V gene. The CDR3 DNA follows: TGTGCCAGCAGTCCCCCGAGGAACCCAGAGCACTTC. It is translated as CASSPPRNPEHF.

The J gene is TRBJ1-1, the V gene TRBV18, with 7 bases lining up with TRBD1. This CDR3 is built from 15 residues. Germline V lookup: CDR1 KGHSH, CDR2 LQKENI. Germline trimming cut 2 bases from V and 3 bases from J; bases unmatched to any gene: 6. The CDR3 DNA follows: TGTGCCAGCTCACCAAGGGGGCAGGGCGACACTGAAGCTTTCTTT. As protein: CASSPRGQGDTEAFF.

CDR3 bases: TGTGCCAGTAGTACCTACAGGGGGAACACTGAAGCTTTCTTT. This encodes CASSTYRGNTEAFF. This chain links TRBV19 with TRBJ1-1; 7 bases map to TRBD1. Trimming removed 4 bases from V and 1 base from J; junction bases left unmatched: 3. The CDR3 length is 14 residues. Germline V lookup: CDR1 LNHDA, CDR2 SQIVND (reference sequence).

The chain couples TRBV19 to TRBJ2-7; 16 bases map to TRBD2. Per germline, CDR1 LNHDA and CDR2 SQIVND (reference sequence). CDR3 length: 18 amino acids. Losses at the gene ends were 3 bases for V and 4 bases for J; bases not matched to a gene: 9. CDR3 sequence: CASSMMGLAGGPSYEQYF. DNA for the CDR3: TGTGCCAGTAGTATGATGGGACTAGCGGGAGGGCCGTCTTACGAGCAGTACTTC.

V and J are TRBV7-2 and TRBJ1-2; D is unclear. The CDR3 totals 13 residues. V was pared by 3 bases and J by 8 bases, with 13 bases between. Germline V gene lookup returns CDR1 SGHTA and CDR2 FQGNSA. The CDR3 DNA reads TGTGCCAGCAGCTTCGGCGCCCCTCGCGGCTACACCTTC. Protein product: CASSFGAPRGYTF.

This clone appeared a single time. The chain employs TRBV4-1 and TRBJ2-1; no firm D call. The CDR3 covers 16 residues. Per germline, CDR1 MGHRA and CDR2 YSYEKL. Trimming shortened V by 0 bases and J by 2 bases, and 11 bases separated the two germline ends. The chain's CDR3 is CASSQDPGGTYNEQFF. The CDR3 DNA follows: TGCGCCAGCAGCCAAGACCCCGGCGGAACCTACAATGAGCAGTTCTTC.

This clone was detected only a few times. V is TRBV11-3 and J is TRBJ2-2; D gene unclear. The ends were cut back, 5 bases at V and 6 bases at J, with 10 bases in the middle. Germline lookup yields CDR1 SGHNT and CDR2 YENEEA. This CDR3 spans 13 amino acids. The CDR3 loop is CASSERGSGELFF. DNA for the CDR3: TGTGCCAGCAGCGAAAGAGGATCCGGGGAGCTGTTTTTT.

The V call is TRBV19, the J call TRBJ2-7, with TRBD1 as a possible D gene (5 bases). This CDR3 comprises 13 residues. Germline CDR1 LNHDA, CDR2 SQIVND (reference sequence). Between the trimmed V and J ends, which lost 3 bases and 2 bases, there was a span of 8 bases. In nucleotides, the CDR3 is TGTGCCAGTAGTATTCAGGGTCCCTACGAGCAGTACTTC. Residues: CASSIQGPYEQYF.

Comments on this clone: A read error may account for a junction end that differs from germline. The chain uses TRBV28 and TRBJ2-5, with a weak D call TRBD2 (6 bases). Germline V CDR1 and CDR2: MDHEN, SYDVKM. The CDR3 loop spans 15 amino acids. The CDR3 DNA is TGTGCCAGCAGTTTATGGAGGACCGGGGGAGAGGCCCAGTACTTC. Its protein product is CASSLWRTGGEAQYF.

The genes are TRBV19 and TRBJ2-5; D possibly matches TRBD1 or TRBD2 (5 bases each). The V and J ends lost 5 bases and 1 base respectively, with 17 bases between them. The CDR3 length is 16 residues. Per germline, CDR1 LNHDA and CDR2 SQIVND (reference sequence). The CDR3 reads CASSFQKWGSQETQYF. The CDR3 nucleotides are TGTGCCAGTAGTTTCCAAAAGTGGGGGTCCCAAGAGACCCAGTACTTC.

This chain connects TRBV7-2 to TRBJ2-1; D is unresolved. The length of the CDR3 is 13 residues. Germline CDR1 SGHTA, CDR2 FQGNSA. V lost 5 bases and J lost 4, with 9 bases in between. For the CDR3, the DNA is TGTGCCAGCAGCATGTCTAGATACAATGAGCAGTTCTTC. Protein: CASSMSRYNEQFF.

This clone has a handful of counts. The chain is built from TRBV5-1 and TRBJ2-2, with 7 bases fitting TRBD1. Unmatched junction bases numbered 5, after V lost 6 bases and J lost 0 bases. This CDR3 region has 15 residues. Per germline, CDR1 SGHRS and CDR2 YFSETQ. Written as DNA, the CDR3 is TGCGCCAGCATGCTGGGACAGACGAACACCGGGGAGCTGTTTTTT. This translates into CASMLGQTNTGELFF.

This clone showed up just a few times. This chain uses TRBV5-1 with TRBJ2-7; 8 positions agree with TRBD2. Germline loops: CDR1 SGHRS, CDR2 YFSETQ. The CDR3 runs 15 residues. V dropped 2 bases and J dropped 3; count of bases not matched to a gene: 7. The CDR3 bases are TGCGCCAGCAGCTTAACAGCGGGAGCATACTACGAGCAGTACTTC. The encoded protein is CASSLTAGAYYEQYF. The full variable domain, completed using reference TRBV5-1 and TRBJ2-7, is KAGVTQTPRYLIKTRGQQVTLSCSPISGHRSVSWYQQTPGQGLQFLFEYFSETQRNKGNFPGRFSGRQFSNSRSEMNVSTLELGDSALYLCASSLTAGAYYEQYFGPGTRLTVT.

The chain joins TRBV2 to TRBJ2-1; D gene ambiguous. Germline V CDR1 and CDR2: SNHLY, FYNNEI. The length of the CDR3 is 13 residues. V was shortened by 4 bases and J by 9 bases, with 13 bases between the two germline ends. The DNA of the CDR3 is TGTGCCAGCAGTGTAAGACGGGCCGGTGAGCAGTTCTTC. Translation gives CASSVRRAGEQFF.